The next 18 T cell receptor beta chains were all read from a single sample in a study of response to subunit inactivated influenza vaccine. MiXCR, applied by TCRdb to the RT-PCR reads, yields one record per CDR3 protein. The table shows about 540,000 distinct CDR3 sequences, with approximately 24% occurring only once. These records were also assigned to another study, of T cells expressing NK-cell markers. From that study: For TCR beta, cDNA was produced by 5'RACE template switching with UMIs.

Sequencing used CD4+ T cells sorted from PBMCs, obtained about 13 days after vaccination. The receptors were sampled from a man aged 50 to 59 who received an inactivated influenza vaccine.

This chain links TRBV18 with TRBJ1-3; TRBD1 agrees at 9 bases. From germline, CDR1 is KGHSH and CDR2 LQKENI. The ends lost 3 bases at V and 7 bases at J; junction bases unmatched: 7. There are 15 residues in the CDR3. The DNA for the CDR3 is TGTGCCAGCTCACCGGGACAGGGCTCTCGGAACACCATATATTTT. Its protein is CASSPGQGSRNTIYF.

V gene TRBV21-1 combines with J gene TRBJ2-3; the DNA was not compared with TRBD2, the D call given in the table. TRBV21-1 is assigned pseudogene status. The length of the CDR3 is 20 residues. The CDR3 spells CASSKWRDGKGLAGVDTQYF. The DNA for the CDR3 is TGTGCCAGCAGCAAATGGAGGGACGGCAAAGGACTAGCGGGGGTAGATACGCAGTATTTT.

The chain carries TRBV7-8 and TRBJ2-7, with 10 bases identical to TRBD1. Unmatched junction bases numbered 5, after V lost 3 bases and J lost 6 bases. The CDR3 loop spans 14 amino acids. Germline CDR1 is SGHVS and CDR2 is FQNEAQ. For the CDR3, the DNA is TGTGCCAGCAGCTTCGGGACAGGGGAGTTCGAGCAGTACTTC. Protein sequence: CASSFGTGEFEQYF.

J is TRBJ2-1 and V is TRBV4-1; a possible D gene is TRBD2 (5 bases). CDR1 and CDR2 (germline): MGHRA, YSYEKL. The V end lost 0 bases, the J end lost 2 bases, and 11 bases lay between the germline ends. The CDR3 has 16 residues. CDR3 sequence reads: CASSQDHGETYNEQFF. The CDR3, as DNA: TGCGCCAGCAGCCAAGATCACGGGGAGACCTACAATGAGCAGTTCTTC.

The chain joins TRBV11-2 to TRBJ1-1, with 8 bases identical to TRBD1. V lost 6 bases, J lost 4 bases, and 7 bases stayed unmatched. The CDR3 totals 14 residues. From germline, CDR1 is SGHAT and CDR2 FQNNGV. This CDR3 reads CASRTGDWSTEAFF. CDR3 bases: TGTGCCAGCAGGACAGGGGATTGGAGCACTGAAGCTTTCTTT.

Only a few counts were recorded for this clonotype. The V and J genes are TRBV20-1 and TRBJ2-5, with a possible D match to TRBD2 (6 bases). V shed 6 bases and J shed 3 bases, with 11 bases lying between them. This CDR3 has 12 residues. Looked up from germline, CDR1 is DFQATT and CDR2 is SNEGSKA (reference sequence). The CDR3 DNA follows: TGCAGTGCCATGACTAGGAAAGAGACCCAGTACTTC. This gives the protein CSAMTRKETQYF.

This clonotype appeared a few times. The CDR3 spells CASSQGDRANYGYTF. For the CDR3, the DNA is TGCGCCAGCAGCCAGGGTGACAGGGCAAACTATGGCTACACCTTC. The rearrangement joins TRBV4-3 to TRBJ1-2; 7 nucleotides agree with TRBD1. The CDR3 runs 15 residues. V shed 3 bases, J shed 2 bases, and the junction held 6 bases outside the gene matches. Germline CDR1 LGHNA, CDR2 YSLEER.

This clonotype was detected ten times or more. The chain has TRBV9 and TRBJ2-2, with D unclear. The CDR3 consists of 12 residues. The V gene's germline CDR1 is SGDLS and CDR2 YYNGEE. Trimming took 2 bases from V and 3 from J, leaving 2 bases between them. The DNA of the CDR3 is TGTGCCAGCAGCGTTGACACCGGGGAGCTGTTTTTT. It is translated as CASSVDTGELFF.

The genes are TRBV29-1 and TRBJ2-6; TRBD2 is a possible D gene (5 bases). Germline values: CDR1 SQVTM, CDR2 ANQGSEA. V was pared by 1 base and J by 18 bases, with 13 bases between. The CDR3 has 11 residues. The CDR3: CSVEGGNTRTF. CDR3 coding DNA: TGCAGCGTTGAAGGAGGGAACACCCGGACTTTC.

This clonotype was observed a few times. The J gene is TRBJ1-1, the V gene TRBV5-1, with 7 bases fitting TRBD1. The germline CDR1 and CDR2 sequences are SGHRS and YFSETQ. The CDR3 has 15 residues. V lost 4 bases and J lost 3; bases outside the gene matches: 9. The CDR3 coding sequence is TGCGCCAGCAGCAATCCTGGACAGGTGTACACTGAAGCTTTCTTT. Translation gives CASSNPGQVYTEAFF. Full variable domain (remainder filled in from reference TRBV5-1 and TRBJ1-1): KAGVTQTPRYLIKTRGQQVTLSCSPISGHRSVSWYQQTPGQGLQFLFEYFSETQRNKGNFPGRFSGRQFSNSRSEMNVSTLELGDSALYLCASSNPGQVYTEAFFGQGTRLTVV.

This clonotype was observed a handful of times. The rearrangement links TRBV7-9 to TRBJ2-5; tentatively, D is TRBD1 (6 bases). Looked up from germline, CDR1 is SEHNR and CDR2 is FQNEAQ (reference sequence). This CDR3 is 14 amino acids long. Trimming shortened V by 6 bases and J by 1 base, and 12 bases separated the two germline ends. CDR3 DNA: TGTGCCAGCAGACCCAGGGGTAGCCAAGAGACCCAGTACTTC. Residues: CASRPRGSQETQYF.

This clonotype was recorded a few times. V gene TRBV5-1 combines with J gene TRBJ2-3; 15 bases match TRBD2. From germline, CDR1 is SGHRS and CDR2 YFSETQ. The CDR3 contains 18 residues. Trimming removed 3 bases from V and 1 base from J; junction bases left unmatched: 6. DNA for the CDR3: TGCGCCAGCAGCTACGGACTAGCGGGGGGGCTGGGCACAGATACGCAGTATTTT. This sequence encodes CASSYGLAGGLGTDTQYF.

The genes are TRBV4-1 and TRBJ2-7; TRBD1 agrees at 12 bases. J was trimmed by 3 bases and V by 1 base; bases with no gene match: 7. The CDR3 contains 17 residues. Germline V gene data show CDR1 as MGHRA and CDR2 as YSYEKL. In DNA, the CDR3 is TGCGCCAGCAGCCAAGTCGTTCGGGACAGGGGGCTCTACGAGCAGTACTTC. This codes for CASSQVVRDRGLYEQYF.

This clonotype was found many times. The chain couples TRBV6-2 or TRBV6-3 to TRBJ2-1, with 9 bases lining up with TRBD2. This CDR3 comprises 14 residues. Germline CDR1 MNHEY, CDR2 SVGEGT. Germline trimming cut 6 bases from V and 8 bases from J; bases unmatched to any gene: 8. The CDR3 protein is CASRIAGEGHEQFF. DNA of the CDR3: TGTGCCAGCAGGATAGCGGGAGAAGGGCATGAGCAGTTCTTC.

This clonotype showed up just a few times. Here the CDR3 DNA reads TGCGCCACCCAACCGGGACTAGCGGGTTATGAGCAGTTCTTC. This translates into CATQPGLAGYEQFF. V is TRBV5-1 and J is TRBJ2-1; TRBD2 agrees at 12 bases. Germline trimming cut 9 bases from V and 8 bases from J; bases unmatched to any gene: 9. Germline-derived CDR1 and CDR2 are SGHRS and YFSETQ. The CDR3 totals 14 residues.

The J gene is TRBJ2-6, the V gene TRBV12-3 or TRBV12-4; no definite D call. CDR3 size: 14 residues. Trimming cost V 4 bases and J 3 bases, with 7 bases left between them. CDR3 loop: CASSSVGGANVLTF. Here the CDR3 DNA reads TGTGCCAGCAGTTCCGTCGGTGGGGCCAACGTCCTGACTTTC.

The chain links TRBV7-9 to TRBJ1-5; no definite D call. CDR1 SEHNR and CDR2 FQNEAQ come from the germline V gene (reference sequence). Between the trimmed V and J ends, which lost 5 bases and 6 bases, there was a span of 17 bases. The CDR3 is 15 residues long. DNA of the CDR3: TGTGCCAGCAGCGCCAGCCGGGCACCGGGTCAGCCCCAGCATTTT. Amino acids: CASSASRAPGQPQHF. The full variable domain, with the rest looked up from reference TRBV7-9 and TRBJ1-5, is DTGVSQNPRHKITKRGQNVTFRCDPISEHNRLYWYRQTLGQGPEFLTYFQNEAQLEKSRLLSDRFSAERPKGSFSTLEIQRTEQGDSAMYLCASSASRAPGQPQHFGDGTRLSIL.

This clonotype was picked up many times. The gene calls are TRBV28 and TRBJ2-3, with 8 bases aligning to TRBD2. CDR1 and CDR2 (germline): MDHEN, SYDVKM. V shed 2 bases and J 3 bases; nucleotides not matched to a gene: 4. This CDR3 spans 15 amino acids. CDR3 in amino acids: CASSLGTGGTDTQYF. The DNA for the CDR3 is TGTGCCAGCAGTTTAGGTACGGGGGGGACAGATACGCAGTATTTT.